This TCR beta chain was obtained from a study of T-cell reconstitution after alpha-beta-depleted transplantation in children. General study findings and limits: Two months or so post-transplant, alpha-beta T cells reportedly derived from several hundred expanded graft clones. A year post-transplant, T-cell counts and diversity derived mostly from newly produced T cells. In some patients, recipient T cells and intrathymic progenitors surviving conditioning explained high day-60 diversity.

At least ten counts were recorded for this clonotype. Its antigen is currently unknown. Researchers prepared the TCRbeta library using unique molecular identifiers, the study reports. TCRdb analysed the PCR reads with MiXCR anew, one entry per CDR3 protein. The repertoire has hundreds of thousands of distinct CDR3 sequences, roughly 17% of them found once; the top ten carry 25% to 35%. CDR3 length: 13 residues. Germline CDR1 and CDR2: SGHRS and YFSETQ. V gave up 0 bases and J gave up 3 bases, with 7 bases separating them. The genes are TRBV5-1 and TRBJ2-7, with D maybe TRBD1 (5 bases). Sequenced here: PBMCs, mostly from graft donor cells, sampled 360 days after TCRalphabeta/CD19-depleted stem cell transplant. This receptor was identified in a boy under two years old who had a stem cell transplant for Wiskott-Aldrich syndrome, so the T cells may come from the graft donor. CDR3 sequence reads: CASSLARDYEQYF. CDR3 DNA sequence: TGCGCCAGCAGCTTGGCCAGGGACTACGAGCAGTACTTC.